The sequence of this TCR beta chain was determined in a study of beta chain features in type 1 diabetes. General study results and limits: All four CD4+ subsets from Type 1 diabetes patients carried moderately but significantly shorter TCRB CDR3s.

Expressed TCRB transcripts were sequenced, since all the RNA that had been isolated was reverse transcribed. Sequenced by immunoSEQ multiplex PCR; TCRdb stores in-frame clones only, minus some. The sample yields 150,000 to 200,000 clones, roughly 59% seen once. The CDR3 length is 13 residues. After removal of 6 bases from V and 8 bases from J, the junction contained 9 bases not matched to a gene. CDR1 is MNHEY, CDR2 SVGAGI, per germline. Details on this clone: Its target is not known.

J is TRBJ1-2 and V is TRBV6-5, with 7 bases identical to TRBD1. The clonotype comes from a man aged 25-45 years with type 1 diabetes. The sample was naive CD4+ T cells from blood. As DNA, the CDR3 is TGTGCCAGCAGGCTACAGGGGTCTCAAGGCTACACCTTC. As protein: CASRLQGSQGYTF.